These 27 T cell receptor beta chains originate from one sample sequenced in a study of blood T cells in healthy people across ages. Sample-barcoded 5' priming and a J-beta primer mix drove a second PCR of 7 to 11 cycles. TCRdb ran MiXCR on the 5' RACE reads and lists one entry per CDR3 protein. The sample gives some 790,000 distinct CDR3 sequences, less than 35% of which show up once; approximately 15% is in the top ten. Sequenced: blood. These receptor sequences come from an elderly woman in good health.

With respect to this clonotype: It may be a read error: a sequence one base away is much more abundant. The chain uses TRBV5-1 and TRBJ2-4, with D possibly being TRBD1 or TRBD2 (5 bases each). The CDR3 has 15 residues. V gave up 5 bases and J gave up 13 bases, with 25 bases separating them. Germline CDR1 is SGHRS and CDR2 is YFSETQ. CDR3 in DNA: TGCGCCAGCAGACAGGAGCCGGGGTCTTTCAATGAGCAGTACTTC. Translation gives CASRQEPGSFNEQYF.

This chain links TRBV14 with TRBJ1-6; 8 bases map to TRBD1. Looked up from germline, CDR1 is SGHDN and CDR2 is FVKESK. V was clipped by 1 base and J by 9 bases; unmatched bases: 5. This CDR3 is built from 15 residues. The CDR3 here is CASSQGPGGFSPLHF. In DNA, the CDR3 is TGTGCCAGCAGCCAAGGGCCAGGGGGCTTTTCACCCCTCCACTTT.

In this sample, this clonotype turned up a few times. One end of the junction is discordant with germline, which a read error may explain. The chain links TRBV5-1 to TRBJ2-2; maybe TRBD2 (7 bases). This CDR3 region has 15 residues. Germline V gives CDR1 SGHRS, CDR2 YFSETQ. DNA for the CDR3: TGCGCCAGCAGCTTGGATCGGGGGGCGACCGGGGAGTTGTTTTTT. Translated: CASSLDRGATGELFF. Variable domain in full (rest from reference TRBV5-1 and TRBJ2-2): KAGVTQTPRYLIKTRGQQVTLSCSPISGHRSVSWYQQTPGQGLQFLFEYFSETQRNKGNFPGRFSGRQFSNSRSEMNVSTLELGDSALYLCASSLDRGATGELFFGEGSRLTVL.

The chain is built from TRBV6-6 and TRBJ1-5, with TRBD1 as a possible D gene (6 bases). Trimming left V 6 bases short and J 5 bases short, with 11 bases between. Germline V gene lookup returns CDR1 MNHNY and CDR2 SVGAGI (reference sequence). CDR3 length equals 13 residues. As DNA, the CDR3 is TGTGCCAGCAGGGACAGTGCCTATCAGCCCCAGCATTTT. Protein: CASRDSAYQPQHF.

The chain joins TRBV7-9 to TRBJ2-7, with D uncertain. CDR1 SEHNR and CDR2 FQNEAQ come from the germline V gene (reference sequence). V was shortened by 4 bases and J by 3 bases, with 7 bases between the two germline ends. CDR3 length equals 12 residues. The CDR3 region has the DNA TGTGCCAGCAGCTCCCAATTCTACGAGCAGTACTTC. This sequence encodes CASSSQFYEQYF.

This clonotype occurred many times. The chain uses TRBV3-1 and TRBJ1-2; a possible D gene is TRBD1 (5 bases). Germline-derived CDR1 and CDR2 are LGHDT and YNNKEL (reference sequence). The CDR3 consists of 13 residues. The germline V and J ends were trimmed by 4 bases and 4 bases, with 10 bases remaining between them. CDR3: CASSLRDPYGYTF. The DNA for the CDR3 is TGTGCCAGCAGCCTCCGGGACCCCTATGGCTACACCTTC. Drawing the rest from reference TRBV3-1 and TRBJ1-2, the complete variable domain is DTAVSQTPKYLVTQMGNDKSIKCEQNLGHDTMYWYKQDSKKFLKIMFSYNNKELIINETVPNRFSPKSPDKAHLNLHINSLELGDSAVYFCASSLRDPYGYTFGSGTRLTVV.

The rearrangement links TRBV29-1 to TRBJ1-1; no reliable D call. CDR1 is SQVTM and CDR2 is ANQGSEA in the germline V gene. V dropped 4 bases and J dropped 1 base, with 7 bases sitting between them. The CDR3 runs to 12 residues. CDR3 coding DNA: TGCAGCGTTGTCCGCAAGAACACTGAAGCTTTCTTT. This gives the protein CSVVRKNTEAFF.

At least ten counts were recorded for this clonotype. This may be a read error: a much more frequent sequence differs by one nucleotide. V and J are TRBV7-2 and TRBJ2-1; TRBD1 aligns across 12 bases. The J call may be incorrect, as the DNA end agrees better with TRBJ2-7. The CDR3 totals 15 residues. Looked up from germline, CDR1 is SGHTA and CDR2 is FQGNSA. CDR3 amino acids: CASRGQGASYNEQYF. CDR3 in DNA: TGTGCCAGCAGGGGACAGGGGGCATCCTACAATGAGCAGTACTTC.

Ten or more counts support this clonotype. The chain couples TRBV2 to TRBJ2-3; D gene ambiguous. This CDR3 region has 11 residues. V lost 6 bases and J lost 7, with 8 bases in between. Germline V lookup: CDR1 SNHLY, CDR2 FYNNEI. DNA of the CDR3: TGTGCCAGCAGCAACGATCATACGCAGTATTTT. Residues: CASSNDHTQYF.

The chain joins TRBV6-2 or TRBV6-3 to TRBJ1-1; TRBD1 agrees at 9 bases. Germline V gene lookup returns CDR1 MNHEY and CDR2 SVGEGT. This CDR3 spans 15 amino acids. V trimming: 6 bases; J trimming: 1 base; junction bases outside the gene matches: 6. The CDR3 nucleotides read TGTGCCAGCAGAACCCCGGGACAGGGGAACACTGAAGCTTTCTTT. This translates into CASRTPGQGNTEAFF.

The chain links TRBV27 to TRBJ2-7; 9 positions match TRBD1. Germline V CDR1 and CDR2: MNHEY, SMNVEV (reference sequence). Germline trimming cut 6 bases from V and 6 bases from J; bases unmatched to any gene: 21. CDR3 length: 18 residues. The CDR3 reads CASRLWPTPGTGYSEQYF. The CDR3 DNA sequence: TGTGCCAGCAGGCTTTGGCCCACTCCCGGGACAGGGTACTCCGAGCAGTACTTC.

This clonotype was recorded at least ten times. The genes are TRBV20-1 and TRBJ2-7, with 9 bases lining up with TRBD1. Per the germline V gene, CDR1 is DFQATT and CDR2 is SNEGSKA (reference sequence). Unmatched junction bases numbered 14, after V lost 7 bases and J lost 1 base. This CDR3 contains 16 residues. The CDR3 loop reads CSDARLGTGSSYEQYF. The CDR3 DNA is TGCAGTGACGCACGCCTTGGGACAGGGTCTTCCTACGAGCAGTACTTC.

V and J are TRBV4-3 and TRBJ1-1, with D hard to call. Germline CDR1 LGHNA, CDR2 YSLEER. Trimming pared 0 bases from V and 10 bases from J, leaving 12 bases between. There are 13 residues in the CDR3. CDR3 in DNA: TGCGCCAGCAGCCAAGATGGCTTGGTCTCAGCTTTCTTT. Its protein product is CASSQDGLVSAFF.

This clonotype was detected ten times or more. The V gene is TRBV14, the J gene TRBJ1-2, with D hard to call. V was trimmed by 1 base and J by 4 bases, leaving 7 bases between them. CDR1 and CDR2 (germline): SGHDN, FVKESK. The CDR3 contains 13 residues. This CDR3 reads CASSQGNGYGYTF. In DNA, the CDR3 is TGTGCCAGCAGCCAAGGCAACGGCTATGGCTACACCTTC.

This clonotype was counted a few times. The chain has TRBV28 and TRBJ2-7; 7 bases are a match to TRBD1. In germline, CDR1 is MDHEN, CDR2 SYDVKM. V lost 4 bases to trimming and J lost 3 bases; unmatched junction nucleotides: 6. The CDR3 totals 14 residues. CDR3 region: CASSSVGGFYEQYF. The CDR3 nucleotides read TGTGCCAGCAGTTCGGTAGGGGGCTTCTACGAGCAGTACTTC. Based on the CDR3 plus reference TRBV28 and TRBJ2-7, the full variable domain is DVKVTQSSRYLVKRTGEKVFLECVQDMDHENMFWYRQDPGLGLRLIYFSYDVKMKEKGDIPEGYSVSREKKERFSLILESASTNQTSMYLCASSSVGGFYEQYFGPGTRLTVT.

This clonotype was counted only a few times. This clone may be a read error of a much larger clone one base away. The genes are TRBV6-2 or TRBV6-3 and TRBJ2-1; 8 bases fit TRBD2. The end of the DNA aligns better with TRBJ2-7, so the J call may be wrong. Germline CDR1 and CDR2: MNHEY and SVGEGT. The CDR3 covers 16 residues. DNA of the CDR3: TGTGCCAGCACCCTTGCGGGGGGACGGCTCTACAATGAGCAGTACTTC. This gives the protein CASTLAGGRLYNEQYF.

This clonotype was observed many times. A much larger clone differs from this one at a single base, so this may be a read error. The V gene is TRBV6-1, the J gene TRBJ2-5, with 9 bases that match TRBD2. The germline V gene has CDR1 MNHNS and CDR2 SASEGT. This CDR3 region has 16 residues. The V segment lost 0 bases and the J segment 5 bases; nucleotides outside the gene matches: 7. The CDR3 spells CASSEALRGGWETQYF. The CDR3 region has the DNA TGTGCCAGCAGTGAAGCCTTGCGGGGGGGCTGGGAGACCCAGTACTTC.

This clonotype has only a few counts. CDR3 protein: CASSYSGQGTYGYTF. CDR3 sequence (DNA): TGTGCCAGCAGTTACTCAGGACAGGGTACCTATGGCTACACCTTC. This chain uses TRBV6-2 or TRBV6-3 with TRBJ1-2, with 8 nucleotides matching TRBD1. Germline values: CDR1 MNHEY, CDR2 SVGEGT. Losses at the gene ends were 0 bases for V and 4 bases for J; bases not matched to a gene: 4. The CDR3 spans 15 residues.

CDR3 in DNA: TGCAGCGTTGCAGGAATTCAAGAGACCCAGTACTTC. This gives the protein CSVAGIQETQYF. The chain has TRBV29-1 and TRBJ2-5; D not resolved. The CDR3 contains 12 residues. The ends were cut back, 4 bases at V and 2 bases at J, with 8 bases in the middle. Germline V gene lookup returns CDR1 SQVTM and CDR2 ANQGSEA.

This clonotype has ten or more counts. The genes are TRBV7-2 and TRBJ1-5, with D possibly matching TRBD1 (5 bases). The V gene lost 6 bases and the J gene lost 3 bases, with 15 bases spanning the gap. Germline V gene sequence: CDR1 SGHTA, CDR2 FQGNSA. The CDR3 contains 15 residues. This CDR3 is CASRKGPLPNQPQHF. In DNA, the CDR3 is TGTGCCAGCAGAAAGGGGCCCTTACCCAATCAGCCCCAGCATTTT.

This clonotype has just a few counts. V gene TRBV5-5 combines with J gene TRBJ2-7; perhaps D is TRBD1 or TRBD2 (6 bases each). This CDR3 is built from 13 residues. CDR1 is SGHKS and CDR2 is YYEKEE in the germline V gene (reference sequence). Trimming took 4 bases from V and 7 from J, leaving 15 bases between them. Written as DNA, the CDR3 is TGTGCCAGCAGCCCTCGACAGGAGGGGGAGCAGTACTTC. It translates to CASSPRQEGEQYF.

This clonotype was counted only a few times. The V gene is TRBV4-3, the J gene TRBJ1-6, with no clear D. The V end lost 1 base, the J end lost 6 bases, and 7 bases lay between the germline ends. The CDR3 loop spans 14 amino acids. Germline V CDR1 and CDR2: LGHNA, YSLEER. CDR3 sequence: CASSQALSNSPLHF. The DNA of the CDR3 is TGCGCCAGCAGCCAAGCACTGAGTAATTCACCCCTCCACTTT.

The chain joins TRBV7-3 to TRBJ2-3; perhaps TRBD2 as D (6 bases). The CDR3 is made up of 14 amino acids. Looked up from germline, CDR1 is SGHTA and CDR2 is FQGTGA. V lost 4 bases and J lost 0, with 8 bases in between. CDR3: CASSSGDSTDTQYF. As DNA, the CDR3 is TGTGCCAGCAGCTCGGGGGATAGCACAGATACGCAGTATTTT. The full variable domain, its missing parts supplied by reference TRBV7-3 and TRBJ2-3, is GAGVSQTPSNKVTEKGKYVELRCDPISGHTALYWYRQSLGQGPEFLIYFQGTGAADDSGLPNDRFFAVRPEGSVSTLKIQRTERGDSAVYLCASSSGDSTDTQYFGPGTRLTVL.

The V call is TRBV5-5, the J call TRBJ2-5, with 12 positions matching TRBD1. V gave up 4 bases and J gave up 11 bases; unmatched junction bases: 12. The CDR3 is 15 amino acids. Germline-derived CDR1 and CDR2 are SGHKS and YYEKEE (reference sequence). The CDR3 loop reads CASSPSRDRGREQYF. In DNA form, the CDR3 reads TGTGCCAGCAGCCCGTCTCGGGACAGGGGGCGTGAGCAGTACTTC.

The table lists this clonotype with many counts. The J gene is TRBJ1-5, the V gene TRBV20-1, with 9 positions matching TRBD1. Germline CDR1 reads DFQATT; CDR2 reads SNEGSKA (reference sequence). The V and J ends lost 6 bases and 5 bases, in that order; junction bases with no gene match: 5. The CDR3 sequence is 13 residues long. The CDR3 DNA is TGCAGTGCCGGACAGGGGAAGGATCAGCCCCAGCATTTT. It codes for CSAGQGKDQPQHF.

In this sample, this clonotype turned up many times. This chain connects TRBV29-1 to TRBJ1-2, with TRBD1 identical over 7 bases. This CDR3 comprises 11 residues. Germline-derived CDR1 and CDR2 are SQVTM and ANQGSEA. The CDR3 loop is CSSTGAPGYTF. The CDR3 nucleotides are TGCAGTTCTACAGGGGCCCCTGGCTACACCTTC.

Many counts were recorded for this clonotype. As DNA, the CDR3 is TGTGCCAGCAGGGAACTAGTCCAAGAGACCCAGTACTTC. Its translation: CASRELVQETQYF. This chain uses TRBV7-2 with TRBJ2-5, with D possibly TRBD2 on 5 matching bases. V dropped 6 bases and J dropped 1 base, with 9 bases sitting between them. The germline gives CDR1 SGHTA, CDR2 FQGNSA. The CDR3 has 13 residues.